This T cell receptor (beta chain) was captured by sequencing in a study of Ad26.COV2.S vaccination and SARS-CoV-2 variants. Study information: By the intramuscular route, Ad26.COV2.S was given once, or twice 56 days apart.

V lost 4 bases and J lost 10, with 8 bases in between. Germline CDR1 and CDR2: MNHNY and SVGAGI (reference sequence). The CDR3 runs to 11 residues. Repertoires were generated with immunoSEQ multiplex PCR, while TCRdb's copy carries only in-frame clones and drops some. The sample has 380,000 or so clones; 83% are singletons. Treatment reported: roughly 20 received Ad26.COV2.S at low or high dose, single or two shots; about five received placebo; per-sample allocation not given. The samples were gathered on day 63 after the first injection of vaccine or placebo. Source: peripheral blood, taken in a trial of Ad26.COV2.S vaccine versus placebo. This TCR was sampled from a person between 18 and 59 years old who received the Ad26.COV2.S COVID-19 vaccine or a placebo. The rearrangement links TRBV6-6 to TRBJ2-1; either TRBD1 or TRBD2 may fit D (6 bases each). The CDR3 DNA follows: TGTGCCAGCAGTTTAGGGGGGGAGCAGTTCTTC. The encoded protein is CASSLGGEQFF.